A selection of T cell receptor beta chains follows, all from one sample in a study of blood T cells in healthy people across ages. A single record per CDR3 protein comes from TCRdb applying MiXCR to the 5' RACE reads. The sample records over 950,000 distinct CDR3 sequences, 35% to 40% being singletons. Sequencing was done on a sample of blood. The receptors shown here come from a man younger than 30 in good health. Both conserved end residues are part of each CDR3. A D gene is named only where the DNA matches it firmly. A clone size is listed for some rows: how often the clone was seen (once, few, many), or a class if it is expanded.

v_call: TRBV6-5
j_call: TRBJ1-2
clone_size: few
d_call: TRBD1
cdr3_nt: TGTGCCAGCAGACGACAGGGTGCCTATGGCTACACCTTC
cdr3_aa: CASRRQGAYGYTF

v_call: TRBV18
j_call: TRBJ1-2
clone_size: NA
d_call: NA
cdr3_nt: TGTGCCAGCTCACCAGAACTTCTTGGGGACTATGGCTACACCTTC
cdr3_aa: CASSPELLGDYGYTF

v_call: TRBV5-6
j_call: TRBJ2-2
clone_size: NA
d_call: TRBD1
cdr3_nt: TGTGCCAGCAGCCTCCCGGACAGGGTGGTTACCGGGGAGCTGTTTTTT
cdr3_aa: CASSLPDRVVTGELFF

v_call: TRBV29-1
j_call: TRBJ1-2
clone_size: few
d_call: NA
cdr3_nt: TGCACCGCCTGGGGGGACTATGGCTACACCTTC
cdr3_aa: CTAWGDYGYTF

v_call: TRBV15
j_call: TRBJ2-3
clone_size: few
d_call: TRBD1
cdr3_nt: TGTGCCACCAGCAGAGATCTGACAGGGAAGGGAGATACGCAGTATTTT
cdr3_aa: CATSRDLTGKGDTQYF

v_call: TRBV6-5
j_call: TRBJ1-4
clone_size: NA
d_call: NA
cdr3_nt: TGTGCCAGCAGGCCGATGGGGGAAGCGGATGAAAAACTGTTTTTT
cdr3_aa: CASRPMGEADEKLFF

v_call: TRBV29-1
j_call: TRBJ1-1
clone_size: NA
d_call: NA
cdr3_nt: TGCAGCGTCGAACGGACGATGAACACTGAAGCTTTCTTT
cdr3_aa: CSVERTMNTEAFF

v_call: TRBV4-1
j_call: TRBJ2-2
clone_size: once
d_call: NA
cdr3_nt: TGCGCCAGCAGCCGCTCAGATGGAGGGGAGCTGTTTTTT
cdr3_aa: CASSRSDGGELFF

v_call: TRBV29-1
j_call: TRBJ2-1
clone_size: NA
d_call: NA
cdr3_nt: TGCAGCGCTGCTACAGGATTCAATGGGCAGTTCTTC
cdr3_aa: CSAATGFNGQFF

v_call: TRBV11-3
j_call: TRBJ1-1
clone_size: NA
d_call: NA
cdr3_nt: TGTGCCAGCAGCTCTGGTAGCAGAGGTGAAGCTTTCTTT
cdr3_aa: CASSSGSRGEAFF

v_call: TRBV7-2
j_call: TRBJ2-7
clone_size: NA
d_call: NA
cdr3_nt: TGTGCCAGCAGCTTAGAGGGGATGGGCGAGCAGTACTTC
cdr3_aa: CASSLEGMGEQYF

v_call: TRBV9
j_call: TRBJ1-3
clone_size: NA
d_call: NA
cdr3_nt: TGTGCCAGCAGCCACACCCAGGGTCCAACTGGAAACACCATATATTTT
cdr3_aa: CASSHTQGPTGNTIYF

v_call: TRBV6-2/TRBV6-3
j_call: TRBJ2-7
clone_size: few
d_call: NA
cdr3_nt: TGTGCCAGCAGTTATTCTGGGGGGAGTCGGTCCTACAATGAGCAGTACTTC
cdr3_aa: CASSYSGGSRSYNEQYF